This T cell receptor (beta chain) originates from a study of blood T cell repertoires in COVID-19. Study-level background: Sites in the United States, Italy and Spain provided acute and convalescent COVID-19 samples. Sample material is recorded as cDNA or gDNA derived from T cells, B-cell-depleted T cells, or PBMCs.

This table comes from immunoSEQ multiplex PCR, and its TCRdb copy is limited to in-frame clones, with some not included. The table records 180,000 or so clones, over 80% of them present only once. Participants had their cohort set by participant-reported clinical history. This clonotype was sampled from a woman aged 55-69 years who had recovered from COVID-19. The sequenced material came from PBMCs or T cells enriched from blood (not recorded which).

The CDR3 nucleotides are TGTGCCAGCAGCCGAAGGAGATCTGGAAACACCATATATTTT. Residues: CASSRRRSGNTIYF. V is TRBV3-1 (or the pseudogene TRBV3-2) and J is TRBJ1-3; D not certain. The CDR3 loop spans 14 amino acids. Per germline, CDR1 LGHDT and CDR2 YNNKEL (reference sequence). V was clipped by 4 bases and J by 1 base, with 8 bases between them.